This T cell receptor (beta chain) was found in a study of shared clonotypes between healthy human individuals. The assay ran at deep level. Unsorted PBMC DNA went through sequencing on ten immunoSEQ deep assay plates. Data came from immunoSEQ multiplex PCR; TCRdb stores just in-frame clones and leaves some out. The profile covers about 480,000 clones, with over 75% appearing a single time and around 12% taken by the ten largest. The CDR3 loop spans 13 amino acids. From germline, CDR1 is MNHNS and CDR2 SASEGT. Trimming took 1 base from V and 5 from J, leaving 7 bases between them. Donors had no recently reported acute infections or vaccinations and were HIV-negative.

The chain has TRBV6-1 and TRBJ2-3; unclear D gene. The clonotype was recovered from a woman in her 40s in good health. Some clones in this sample may be carry-over from other donors' samples. Sequenced: PBMCs. CDR3 sequence (DNA): TGTGCCAGCAGTGAAGGGCCAGGAGATACGCAGTATTTT. It is translated as CASSEGPGDTQYF.